These T cell receptor beta chains were read from a single sample in a study of identical twins. TCRdb passed the 5' RACE reads through MiXCR, listing each CDR3 protein once. The table includes over 500,000 distinct CDR3 sequences, approximately 22% detected once. The same sample was also studied in work on T cells expressing NK-cell markers.

The sample comprised CD4+ T cells sorted from blood. These receptors were collected from a woman between 18 and 30 years old in good health. The conserved cysteine and the conserved F or W are not part of the CDR3 here. The order of the fields is V gene, J gene, CDR3 protein.

>TRBV4-2|TRBJ2-7
ASSQAPGQQYEQY
>TRBV29-1|TRBJ2-7
SGVGGSYEQY
>TRBV6-2/TRBV6-3|TRBJ2-7
ASRRGPYEQY
>TRBV11-2|TRBJ2-6
ASSLDTGANVLT
>TRBV7-2|TRBJ1-6
ASSLETQAPLH
>TRBV2|TRBJ2-1
ASSRTRSQGSYNEQF
>TRBV30|TRBJ1-1
AWKVQWAAF
>TRBV20-1|TRBJ2-3
SAHRGTDTQY
>TRBV4-1|TRBJ2-1
ASSQVPAGEQF
>TRBV7-2|TRBJ2-1
ASSLAQNLEQF
>TRBV11-1|TRBJ2-7
ASSLLPRGLAGDYEQY
>TRBV29-1|TRBJ1-3
SVVQDAGNTIY
>TRBV4-2|TRBJ2-3
ASSKRGDPDTDTQY
>TRBV29-1|TRBJ2-2
SAVVQGAGELF
>TRBV29-1|TRBJ2-3
SVRLGSLSTDTQY
>TRBV7-8|TRBJ1-2
ASSREGLGYGYT
>TRBV20-1|TRBJ1-1
SARVGRQVNTEAF
>TRBV28|TRBJ1-1
ASRPDLVDTEAF
>TRBV20-1|TRBJ2-7
SAREVAGVGEQY
>TRBV20-1|TRBJ1-1
SARDWGALVNTEAF
>TRBV5-1|TRBJ1-1
ASSLVGPNTEAF
>TRBV6-1|TRBJ2-7
ASRSGGAMSTYEQY
>TRBV4-3|TRBJ2-2
ASSQDAAGTTWELF
>TRBV10-2|TRBJ1-1
ASRTRGQNTEAF
>TRBV20-1|TRBJ2-5
SAMTGETQY
>TRBV6-1|TRBJ1-5
ASSRSTGGNQPQH
>TRBV12-3/TRBV12-4|TRBJ2-3
ASKGTKQEADTQY
>TRBV7-9|TRBJ2-6
ASSLGPTGGNVLT
>TRBV5-4|TRBJ2-7
ASSPPGAPYEQY
>TRBV9|TRBJ1-5
ASSGGTGGNQPQH
>TRBV7-2|TRBJ2-7
ASSLGDRGPYEQY
>TRBV12-3/TRBV12-4|TRBJ2-7
ASRRDSYEQY
>TRBV6-2/TRBV6-3|TRBJ2-4
ASSYWSTSGASSRKNIQY
>TRBV20-1|TRBJ2-5
SAREASSGTQY
>TRBV5-1|TRBJ1-1
ASSLVAKNTEAF
>TRBV3-1|TRBJ2-7
ASCQVGATSGRRYEQY
>TRBV5-1|TRBJ2-7
ASSSGRGYEQY